This TCR beta chain is drawn from a study of blood T cell repertoires in COVID-19. The overall study: The United States, Italy and Spain provided the acute and convalescent COVID-19 samples. Nucleic acid was either cDNA or gDNA, and it came from T cells, B-cell-depleted T cells, or PBMCs.

How the authors handled the data: Counts of nucleated cells, estimated from reference gene primer amplification, were obtained. Data came from immunoSEQ multiplex PCR; TCRdb stores just in-frame clones and leaves some out. The V and J calls and the clone size are those of that table, but D and trimming were determined from the DNA. The table lists 100,000 or so clones, around 81% of them singletons. In germline, CDR1 is LNHDA, CDR2 SQIVND (reference sequence). The CDR3 runs 13 residues. V was cut by 2 bases and J by 2 bases, with 4 bases left in between. With regard to this clone: Other DNA sequences in the same sample also yield this CDR3.

The chain uses TRBV19 and TRBJ1-5; no definite D call. Specimen: peripheral blood. This sequence originates from an elderly man with acute or convalescent COVID-19. CDR3 sequence reads: CASSIRGNQPQHF. The DNA for the CDR3 is TGTGCCAGTAGTATAAGAGGCAATCAGCCCCAGCATTTT.